This T cell receptor (beta chain) was sequenced in a study of blood T cell repertoires in COVID-19. Study overall: Italy, Spain and the United States were the sources of the convalescent and acute COVID-19 samples.

This CDR3 has 16 residues. From germline, CDR1 is SEHNR and CDR2 FQNEAQ (reference sequence). V shed 7 bases and J shed 4 bases, with 23 bases lying between them. In the study's own analysis: Amplifying reference gene primers gave estimates of nucleated cell counts. Libraries were prepared by immunoSEQ multiplex PCR; TCRdb keeps only in-frame clonotypes and omits some of them. V and J calls and clone size follow that table, whereas D and trimming were derived from the DNA. The sample includes roughly 220,000 clones, more than 65% of them seen just once. This receptor was taken from a woman in her forties who had recovered from COVID-19. Sequences were obtained from peripheral blood. This chain links TRBV7-9 with TRBJ2-7, with D possibly being TRBD2 (8 bases). CDR3 protein: CASIQAPGGGAYEQYF. CDR3 nucleotides: TGTGCCAGCATCCAAGCTCCGGGAGGGGGCGCGTACGAGCAGTACTTC.